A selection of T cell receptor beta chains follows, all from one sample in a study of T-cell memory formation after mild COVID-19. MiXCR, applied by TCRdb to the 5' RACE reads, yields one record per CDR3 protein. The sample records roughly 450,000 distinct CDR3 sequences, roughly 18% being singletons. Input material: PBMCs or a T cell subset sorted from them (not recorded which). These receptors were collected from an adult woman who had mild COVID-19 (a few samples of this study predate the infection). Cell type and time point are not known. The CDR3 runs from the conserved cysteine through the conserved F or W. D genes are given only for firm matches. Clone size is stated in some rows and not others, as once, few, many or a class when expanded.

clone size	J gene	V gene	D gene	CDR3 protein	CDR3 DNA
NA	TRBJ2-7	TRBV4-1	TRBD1	CASSQDLTGIAYEQYF	TGCGCCAGCAGCCAAGATCTGACAGGGATAGCCTACGAGCAGTACTTC
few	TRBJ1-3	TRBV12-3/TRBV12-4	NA	CASRGDSGNTIYF	TGTGCCAGCAGAGGGGACTCTGGAAACACCATATATTTT
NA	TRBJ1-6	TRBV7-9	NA	CASSSLQGNSPLHF	TGTGCCAGCAGCTCCCTACAGGGTAATTCACCCCTCCACTTT
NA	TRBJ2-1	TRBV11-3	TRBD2	CASSPTGTSGSPHEQFF	TGTGCCAGCAGCCCCACCGGGACTAGCGGGAGTCCCCATGAGCAGTTCTTC
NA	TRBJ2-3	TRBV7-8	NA	CASSSPGRFTDTQYF	TGTGCCAGCAGCTCCCCTGGACGGTTCACAGATACGCAGTATTTT
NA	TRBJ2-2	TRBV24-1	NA	CATSVGNAGELFF	TGTGCCACCAGTGTGGGGAACGCCGGGGAGCTGTTTTTT
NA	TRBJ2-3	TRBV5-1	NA	CASSLSTPYTDTQYF	TGCGCCAGCAGCTTGTCCACCCCTTACACAGATACGCAGTATTTT
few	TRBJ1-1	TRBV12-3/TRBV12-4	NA	CASTQSGGGEVTEAFF	TGTGCCAGCACCCAATCCGGGGGAGGGGAGGTCACTGAAGCTTTCTTT
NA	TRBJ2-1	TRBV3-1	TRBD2	CASSQKLAGISNEQFF	TGTGCCAGCAGCCAAAAACTAGCGGGAATAAGCAATGAGCAGTTCTTC
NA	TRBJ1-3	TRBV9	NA	CASSDAGNTIYF	TGTGCCAGCAGCGACGCTGGAAACACCATATATTTT
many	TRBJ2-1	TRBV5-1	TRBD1	CASSSTGWNEQFF	TGCGCCAGCAGCTCGACAGGGTGGAATGAGCAGTTCTTC
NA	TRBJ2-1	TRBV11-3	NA	CASSFRLNEQFF	TGTGCCAGCAGCTTTAGGTTGAATGAGCAGTTCTTC
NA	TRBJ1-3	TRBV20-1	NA	CIARDYNTIYF	TGCATTGCTAGAGATTATAACACCATATATTTT
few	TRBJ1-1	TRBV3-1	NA	CASSQEGGVTEAFF	TGTGCCAGCAGCCAAGAAGGAGGAGTAACTGAAGCTTTCTTT
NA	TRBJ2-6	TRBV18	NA	CASSPPVGPGANVLTF	TGTGCCAGCTCACCCCCGGTGGGGCCTGGGGCCAACGTCCTGACTTTC
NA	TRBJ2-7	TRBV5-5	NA	CASSLSGTGTRSSYEQYF	TGTGCCAGCAGCTTGTCAGGGACTGGAACAAGGAGCTCCTACGAGCAGTACTTC
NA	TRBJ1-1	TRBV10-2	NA	CASSESSRNTEAFF	TGCGCCAGCAGTGAGTCTAGCCGGAACACTGAAGCTTTCTTT
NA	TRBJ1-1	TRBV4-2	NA	CASSQDGVGAFF	TGTGCCAGCAGCCAAGACGGAGTGGGAGCTTTCTTT
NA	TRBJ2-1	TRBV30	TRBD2	CACGTSGRALTNEQFF	TGTGCCTGTGGGACTAGCGGGAGAGCCCTTACCAATGAGCAGTTCTTC
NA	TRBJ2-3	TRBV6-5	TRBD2	CASNLGLGKDTQYF	TGTGCCTCCAACCTGGGACTAGGCAAAGATACGCAGTATTTT
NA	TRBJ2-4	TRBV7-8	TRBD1	CASSFGQEQYF	TGTGCCAGCAGCTTTGGACAGGAGCAGTACTTC
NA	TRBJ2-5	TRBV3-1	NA	CASSQGPIAIETQYF	TGTGCCAGCAGCCAAGGCCCCATAGCGATCGAGACCCAGTACTTC
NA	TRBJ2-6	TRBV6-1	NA	CASSDWSSGANVLTF	TGTGCCAGCAGTGACTGGAGCTCTGGGGCCAACGTCCTGACTTTC
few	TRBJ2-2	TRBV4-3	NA	CASSQVADLNTGELFF	TGCGCCAGCAGCCAAGTGGCGGACTTAAACACCGGGGAGCTGTTTTTT
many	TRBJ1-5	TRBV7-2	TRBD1	CASSVRGQQPQHF	TGTGCCAGCAGCGTAAGGGGGCAGCAGCCCCAGCATTTT
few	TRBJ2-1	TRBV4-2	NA	CASSQVMSELYEQFF	TGTGCCAGCAGCCAAGTGATGTCTGAGCTGTATGAGCAGTTCTTC
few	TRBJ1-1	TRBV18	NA	CASSPPGRLRGNGGEAFF	TGTGCCAGCTCACCCCCGGGTCGATTGCGGGGGAATGGAGGCGAAGCTTTCTTT
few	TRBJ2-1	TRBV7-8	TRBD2	CASSSPGTSGRAEGNEQFF	TGTGCCAGCAGCTCCCCGGGAACTAGCGGGAGGGCCGAAGGTAATGAGCAGTTCTTC
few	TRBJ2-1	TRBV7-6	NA	CASNPLGTPLNEQFF	TGTGCCAGCAACCCCCTCGGGACTCCCCTGAATGAGCAGTTCTTC